The clone carrying this T cell receptor beta chain has a single count. The germline V gene encodes CDR1 MDHEN and CDR2 SYDVKM. V gave up 4 bases and J gave up 6 bases; unmatched junction bases: 9. This CDR3 comprises 16 residues. Per the original methods: Estimated nucleated cell counts came from reference gene primer amplification. Generated by immunoSEQ multiplex PCR, the TCRdb table keeps only in-frame clones and is missing some. V and J calls and clone size are those listed in that table; D and trimming were worked out from the DNA. The sample holds about 240,000 clones, approximately 87% seen once. The sample is drawn from a study of blood T cell repertoires in COVID-19. In the study overall: Acute and convalescent COVID-19 samples came from the United States, Italy and Spain. In each case, the material was cDNA or gDNA derived from T cells, B-cell-depleted T cells, or PBMCs.

The gene calls are TRBV28 and TRBJ2-2; 9 bases are shared with TRBD1. This clonotype was sampled from a man between 60 and 70 years old with acute or convalescent COVID-19. The material sequenced was peripheral blood. The CDR3 DNA sequence: TGTGCCAGCAGTTCTACCGGGACAGGGCGTGCCGGGGAGCTGTTTTTT. This translates into CASSSTGTGRAGELFF.